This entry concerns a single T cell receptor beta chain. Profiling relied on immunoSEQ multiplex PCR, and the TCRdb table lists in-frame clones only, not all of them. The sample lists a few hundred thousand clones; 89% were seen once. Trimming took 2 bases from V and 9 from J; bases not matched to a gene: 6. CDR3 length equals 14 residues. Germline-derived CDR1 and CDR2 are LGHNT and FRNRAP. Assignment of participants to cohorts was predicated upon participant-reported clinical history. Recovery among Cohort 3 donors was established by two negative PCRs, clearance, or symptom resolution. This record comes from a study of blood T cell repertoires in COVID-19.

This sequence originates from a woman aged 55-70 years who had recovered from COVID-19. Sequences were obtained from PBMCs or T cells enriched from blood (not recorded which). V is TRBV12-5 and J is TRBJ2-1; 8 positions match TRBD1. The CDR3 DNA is TGTGCTAGTGGTTTGCGGACAGGGTTGAGTGAGCAGTTCTTC. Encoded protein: CASGLRTGLSEQFF.